This TCR beta chain was retrieved from a study of regulatory T cells in long-lasting Graves disease. Building of the TCR beta libraries involved iRepertoire HTBI primers and Arm-PCR of CDR3 regions. TCRdb itself ran the multiplex PCR reads through MiXCR, one entry per CDR3 protein. The sample carries about 220,000 distinct CDR3 sequences, around 19% recorded once. This clonotype was observed many times. CDR1 and CDR2 (germline): MDHEN, SYDVKM. The trim removed 6 bases at V and 8 bases at J, leaving 14 bases unmatched. The CDR3 runs 16 residues. The time point here: newly diagnosed GD, antithyroid drugs for less than 3 months. With RNA extracted from PBMCs as input, the TCR library was made. This sample also appeared in a second study, on T cells in Graves' hyperthyroidism and ophthalmopathy. From that report: First-round RT-PCR with HTBI primers amplified the TCR CDR3 region.

The sequence was collected from a woman in her 30s with Graves disease. The V and J genes are TRBV28 and TRBJ1-4, with 8 bases lining up with TRBD1. The sample here was peripheral blood mononuclear cells (PBMCs), taken at new diagnosis, from a patient treated with antithyroid drugs. In DNA form, the CDR3 reads TGTGCCAGCAGATCGACAGGGGCAGTAGTGGGAGAAAAACTGTTTTTT. It yields the protein CASRSTGAVVGEKLFF.